The sequence of this T cell receptor beta chain was determined in a study of blood T cell repertoires in COVID-19. Overall study: Whether acute or convalescent, the COVID-19 samples came from the United States, Italy and Spain. The cDNA or gDNA used as material had been derived from T cells, B-cell-depleted T cells, or PBMCs.

Clones were sequenced by immunoSEQ multiplex PCR, and TCRdb holds only the in-frame ones, with some missing. Seen here are 150,000 to 200,000 clones, 80% to 85% observed once, and the top ten hold roughly a tenth. CDR3 length equals 14 residues. The germline V and J ends were trimmed by 5 bases and 2 bases, with 13 bases remaining between them. The V gene's germline CDR1 is MNHEY and CDR2 SVGEGT. The source material was peripheral blood. This receptor was obtained from a man between 70 and 80 years old with active or convalescent COVID-19. The rearrangement joins TRBV6-2 or TRBV6-3 to TRBJ2-7, with a weak D call TRBD2 (5 bases). CDR3 protein: CASSGWTGTYEQYF. The CDR3, as DNA: TGTGCCAGCAGTGGCTGGACGGGGACCTACGAGCAGTACTTC.